The entry below gives a single T cell receptor beta chain sequence along with its context. Its antigen is still unknown. V lost 0 bases and J lost 3, with 13 bases in between. The germline gives CDR1 SGHRS, CDR2 YFSETQ. This CDR3 region has 16 residues. This sample was taken from a study of CD8 T cells in ankylosing spondylitis. Whole-study results and caveats: Blood from ankylosing spondylitis patients appeared to carry a characteristic eight-variant TCR beta motif. There was reportedly significant enrichment of clones that were disease-linked in matched ankylosing spondylitis synovial fluid.

TCRdb reprocessed the 5' RACE reads via MiXCR and lists one record per CDR3 protein. The profile shows more than 650,000 distinct CDR3 sequences, roughly 10% of them singletons. This receptor was obtained from a male donor with ankylosing spondylitis. The rearrangement links TRBV5-1 to TRBJ2-1; possible D gene TRBD2, 5 bases. Sequencing was done on a sample of blood, either unsorted or a sorted T cell fraction (not recorded which). The CDR3 nucleotides are TGCGCCAGCAGCTTGGGAGTTAGCGACCTCTACAATGAGCAGTTCTTC. Translating gives CASSLGVSDLYNEQFF.